These 27 T cell receptor beta chains came from one sample sequenced in a study of control samples from healthy donors and cancer patients. Profiling relied on immunoSEQ multiplex PCR, and the TCRdb table lists in-frame clones only, not all of them. The profile shows roughly 170,000 clones, 80% to 95% of them singletons. Sequences were obtained from blood. The receptors were gathered from a woman aged 35 to 49 in good health.

This chain links TRBV7-2 with TRBJ1-1, with a weak D call TRBD1 (6 bases). The length of the CDR3 is 15 residues. Germline loops: CDR1 SGHTA, CDR2 FQGNSA. V lost 8 bases and J 0 bases, leaving 16 bases between the germline ends. CDR3 nucleotide sequence: TGTGCCAGCTTAGGGGGTCGCACCTTGAACACTGAAGCTTTCTTT. Amino acids: CASLGGRTLNTEAFF.

The V call is TRBV5-5, the J call TRBJ1-6; maybe TRBD1 (5 bases). The V and J ends lost 0 bases and 5 bases respectively, with 9 bases between them. The CDR3 runs to 15 residues. Germline loops: CDR1 SGHKS, CDR2 YYEKEE (reference sequence). CDR3 nucleotides: TGTGCCAGCAGCTTGGTGGCAGGGAATAATTCACCCCTCCACTTT. Its translation: CASSLVAGNNSPLHF.

The V and J genes are TRBV7-6 and TRBJ2-2; D possibly matches TRBD1 or TRBD2 (6 bases each). The CDR3 consists of 14 residues. V lost 3 bases, J lost 6 bases, and 11 bases lay in between. Germline V gene sequence: CDR1 SGHVS, CDR2 FNYEAQ. CDR3 nucleotide sequence: TGTGCCAGCAGCTTTGGGGGGCTGGCCGGGGAGCTGTTTTTT. Its protein product is CASSFGGLAGELFF.

The chain recombines TRBV7-2 with TRBJ1-4, with D tentatively TRBD1 (5 bases). From germline, CDR1 is SGHTA and CDR2 FQGNSA. V lost 4 bases and J 7 bases, leaving 10 bases between the germline ends. This CDR3 contains 13 residues. Written as DNA, the CDR3 is TGTGCCAGCAGCTCTTCGGGGGGTGAAAAACTGTTTTTT. This codes for CASSSSGGEKLFF.

Here the CDR3 DNA reads TGCGCCAGCAGTCTGGAGGGTAGAGTTAGCTATGGCTACACCTTC. Protein sequence: CASSLEGRVSYGYTF. The J gene is TRBJ1-2, the V gene TRBV5-1; the D is unclear. The germline V gene has CDR1 SGHRS and CDR2 YFSETQ. This CDR3 spans 15 amino acids. The V end lost 5 bases, the J end lost 4 bases, and 18 bases lay between the germline ends.

This chain connects TRBV5-1 to TRBJ2-5; tentatively, D is TRBD1 (5 bases). This CDR3 comprises 15 residues. Trimming took off 4 bases at V and 5 bases at J, with 18 bases between the two ends. Looked up from germline, CDR1 is SGHRS and CDR2 is YFSETQ. CDR3: CASSIPTENPETQYF. The CDR3, as DNA: TGCGCCAGCAGCATCCCGACAGAAAACCCCGAGACCCAGTACTTC.

This clone occurred a few times. The rearrangement joins TRBV14 to TRBJ1-5; TRBD1 matches 8 bases. The CDR3 covers 15 residues. Unmatched junction bases numbered 6, after V lost 2 bases and J lost 6 bases. CDR1 is SGHDN, CDR2 FVKESK, per germline. The CDR3 sequence is CASSQTRDRSQPQHF. The CDR3 DNA follows: TGTGCCAGCAGCCAAACCCGGGACAGGTCTCAGCCCCAGCATTTT.

The chain uses TRBV27 and TRBJ1-5; TRBD1 might be the D (5 bases). Germline V gene sequence: CDR1 MNHEY, CDR2 SMNVEV (reference sequence). CDR3 size: 13 residues. The germline V and J ends were trimmed by 2 bases and 7 bases, with 9 bases remaining between them. The DNA for the CDR3 is TGTGCCAGCAGTTTAGACCCAGGGCAGCCCCAGCATTTT. It is translated as CASSLDPGQPQHF.

The V call is TRBV5-8, the J call TRBJ2-1; D is uncertain. CDR3 size: 12 residues. V gave up 4 bases and J gave up 7 bases, with 9 bases separating them. The V gene's germline CDR1 is SGHTS and CDR2 YDEGEE. Written as DNA, the CDR3 is TGTGCCAGCAGCCCCACCTCTAATGAGCAGTTCTTC. Translated: CASSPTSNEQFF.

As to this clone: This sample also contains other DNA sequences that code for the same CDR3. The gene calls are TRBV5-6 and TRBJ1-3; D is perhaps TRBD1 (5 bases). Germline V gene sequence: CDR1 SGHDT, CDR2 YYEEEE. V lost 4 bases, J lost 2 bases, and 10 bases lay in between. The CDR3 is 14 residues long. CDR3 in amino acids: CASSLGGAGNTIYF. DNA for the CDR3: TGTGCCAGCAGCCTTGGGGGGGCTGGAAACACCATATATTTT.

V is TRBV6-5 and J is TRBJ1-6; no reliable D call. The CDR3 extends over 14 amino acids. The germline V gene encodes CDR1 MNHEY and CDR2 SVGAGI. V was clipped by 2 bases and J by 4 bases, with 6 bases between them. This chain's CDR3 is CASSYGVYNSPLHF. The CDR3 DNA sequence: TGTGCCAGCAGTTACGGGGTTTATAATTCACCCCTCCACTTT.

V usage is TRBV5-1 and J usage is TRBJ1-2; D is uncertain. This CDR3 has 18 amino acids. The germline V and J ends were trimmed by 0 bases and 3 bases, with 21 bases remaining between them. Germline loops: CDR1 SGHRS, CDR2 YFSETQ. The CDR3 DNA is TGCGCCAGCAGCTTGGACCCCGGCGTTGGGAACCCTCACTATGGCTACACCTTC. Translation: CASSLDPGVGNPHYGYTF.

The V gene is TRBV27, the J gene TRBJ2-5; TRBD2 is a possible D gene (5 bases). Trimming shortened V by 5 bases and J by 2 bases, and 18 bases separated the two germline ends. The CDR3 has 16 amino acids. Looked up from germline, CDR1 is MNHEY and CDR2 is SMNVEV (reference sequence). The CDR3 coding sequence is TGTGCCAGCAGTCTATATCCGGGATCCGCTCAAGAGACCCAGTACTTC. The encoded protein is CASSLYPGSAQETQYF.

For the CDR3, the DNA is TGCAGTGCTAGTTCCGACAGGGGGAGAAATGAGCAGTTCTTC. Translating it yields CSASSDRGRNEQFF. This chain connects TRBV20-1 to TRBJ2-1; 9 bases map to TRBD1. Germline CDR1 reads DFQATT; CDR2 reads SNEGSKA (reference sequence). Germline trimming cut 3 bases from V and 7 bases from J; bases unmatched to any gene: 7. This CDR3 is built from 14 residues.

On this clone itself: Germline and junction disagree at one end, which may indicate a read error. The chain carries TRBV5-1 and TRBJ2-3, with 8 bases fitting TRBD2. Germline assignment: CDR1 SGHRS and CDR2 YFSETQ. The length of the CDR3 is 12 residues. The CDR3 is CASSLRGLERFF. CDR3 nucleotides: TGCGCCAGCAGCTTGAGGGGACTAGAAAGATTTTTT.

The chain uses TRBV2 and TRBJ2-1, with TRBD2 as a possible D gene (6 bases). V was shortened by 1 base and J by 10 bases, with 11 bases between the two germline ends. Germline V lookup: CDR1 SNHLY, CDR2 FYNNEI. The CDR3 contains 13 residues. The CDR3 reads CASSEGSGDEQFF. The CDR3 DNA reads as TGTGCCAGCAGTGAAGGTTCGGGGGACGAGCAGTTCTTC.

The gene calls are TRBV5-6 and TRBJ1-3, with no clear D. Germline V gene sequence: CDR1 SGHDT, CDR2 YYEEEE. CDR3 length: 14 amino acids. With 0 bases removed from V and 4 bases from J, the gap between germline ends came to 8 bases. The CDR3 sequence: CASSLAPAGNTIYF. As DNA, the CDR3 is TGTGCCAGCAGCTTGGCGCCGGCCGGAAACACCATATATTTT.

The chain is built from TRBV5-4 and TRBJ2-7; D unresolved. V was cut by 2 bases and J by 4 bases, with 10 bases left in between. Germline V gene sequence: CDR1 SGHNT, CDR2 YYREEE (reference sequence). The CDR3 sequence is 13 residues long. CDR3 in DNA: TGTGCCAGCAGCTTTGGGCTTATATACGAGCAGTACTTC. It encodes CASSFGLIYEQYF.

The rearrangement joins TRBV6-5 to TRBJ2-2, with unresolved D. V lost 6 bases to trimming and J lost 2 bases, with 7 bases between them. This CDR3 comprises 13 residues. CDR1 MNHEY and CDR2 SVGAGI come from the germline V gene. This CDR3 is CASRVDNTGELFF. As DNA, the CDR3 is TGTGCCAGCAGGGTTGACAACACCGGGGAGCTGTTTTTT.

V usage is TRBV7-3 and J usage is TRBJ2-5; 10 positions agree with TRBD1. V was pared by 5 bases and J by 5 bases, with 23 bases of the junction left unmatched. The CDR3 loop spans 20 amino acids. Germline V CDR1 and CDR2: SGHTA, FQGTGA. CDR3 nucleotides: TGTGCCAGCAGCCCACCACCCTCGGACAGGGGGTGGGGTGACTTTGAGACCCAGTACTTC. This gives the protein CASSPPPSDRGWGDFETQYF.

The V gene is TRBV6-5, the J gene TRBJ1-1; 8 bases agree with TRBD1. Germline V CDR1 and CDR2: MNHEY, SVGAGI. The CDR3 runs 14 residues. Trimming cost V 7 bases and J 4 bases; bases outside gene matches: 8. The CDR3 here is CASNIQGVFTEAFF. Written as DNA, the CDR3 is TGTGCCAGCAACATACAGGGGGTCTTCACTGAAGCTTTCTTT.

The rearrangement joins TRBV19 to TRBJ2-6, with no clear D. V was pared by 0 bases and J by 0 bases, with 3 bases between. The CDR3 contains 15 residues. Germline assignment: CDR1 LNHDA and CDR2 SQIVND (reference sequence). The CDR3 DNA follows: TGTGCCAGTAGTATAGAAACCTCTGGGGCCAACGTCCTGACTTTC. Translated: CASSIETSGANVLTF.

The rearrangement joins TRBV7-8 to TRBJ1-2; no reliable D call. Per the germline V gene, CDR1 is SGHVS and CDR2 is FQNEAQ. Trimming removed 3 bases at V and 6 bases at J, with 11 bases between. The CDR3 runs to 13 residues. CDR3 DNA sequence: TGTGCCAGCAGCTTTTCCCAAATCCATGGCTACACCTTC. Its translation is CASSFSQIHGYTF.

This clone was observed once. The chain carries TRBV2 and TRBJ2-1, with D perhaps TRBD2 (6 bases). This CDR3 spans 14 amino acids. The ends were cut back, 3 bases at V and 7 bases at J, with 13 bases in the middle. The germline V gene encodes CDR1 SNHLY and CDR2 FYNNEI. DNA of the CDR3: TGTGCCAGCAGTGATTGGGGGGATGTGAATGAGCAGTTCTTC. This sequence encodes CASSDWGDVNEQFF.

The rearrangement joins TRBV7-6 to TRBJ1-4; D is unresolved. Germline-derived CDR1 and CDR2 are SGHVS and FNYEAQ. The V end lost 2 bases, the J end lost 5 bases, and 12 bases lay between the germline ends. This CDR3 is built from 15 residues. CDR3 residues: CASSLIRTENEKLFF. The CDR3 DNA is TGTGCCAGCAGCTTAATCAGAACTGAAAATGAAAAACTGTTTTTT.

The chain links TRBV7-8 to TRBJ2-3; possible D gene TRBD2, 6 bases. Germline V lookup: CDR1 SGHVS, CDR2 FQNEAQ. The CDR3 has 15 residues. V was pared by 5 bases and J by 4 bases, with 16 bases between. CDR3 in DNA: TGTGCCAGCAGCCCCGGATTGGGGGGACCAGATACGCAGTATTTT. It translates to CASSPGLGGPDTQYF.

The chain couples TRBV4-1 to TRBJ2-1; D not resolved. Germline CDR1 is MGHRA and CDR2 is YSYEKL. V lost 4 bases, J lost 6 bases, and 22 bases lay in between. The CDR3 spans 17 residues. CDR3 coding DNA: TGCGCCAGCAGCCGAATAGGCATCACCCAAGCCGCCAATGAGCAGTTCTTC. Protein sequence: CASSRIGITQAANEQFF.